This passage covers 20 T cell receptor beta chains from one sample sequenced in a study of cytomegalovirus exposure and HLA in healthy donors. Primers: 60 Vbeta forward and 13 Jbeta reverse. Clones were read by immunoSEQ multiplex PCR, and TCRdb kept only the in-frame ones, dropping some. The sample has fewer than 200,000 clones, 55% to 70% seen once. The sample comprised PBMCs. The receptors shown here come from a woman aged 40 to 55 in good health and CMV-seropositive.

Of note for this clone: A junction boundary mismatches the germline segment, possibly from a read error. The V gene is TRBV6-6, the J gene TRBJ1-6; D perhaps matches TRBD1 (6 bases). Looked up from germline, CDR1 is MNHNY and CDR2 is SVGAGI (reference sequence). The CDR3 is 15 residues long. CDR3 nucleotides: TGTGCCAGCAGTTACGGGGGCTTTTATAATCCACCCCTCCACTTT. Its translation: CASSYGGFYNPPLHF.

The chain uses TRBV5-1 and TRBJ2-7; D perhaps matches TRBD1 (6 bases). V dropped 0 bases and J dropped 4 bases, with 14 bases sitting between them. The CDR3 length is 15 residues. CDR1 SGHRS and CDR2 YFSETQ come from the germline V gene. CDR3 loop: CASSLVSGESYEQYF. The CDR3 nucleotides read TGCGCCAGCAGCTTGGTGTCAGGGGAGAGTTACGAGCAGTACTTC. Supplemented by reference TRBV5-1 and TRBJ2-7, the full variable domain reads KAGVTQTPRYLIKTRGQQVTLSCSPISGHRSVSWYQQTPGQGLQFLFEYFSETQRNKGNFPGRFSGRQFSNSRSEMNVSTLELGDSALYLCASSLVSGESYEQYFGPGTRLTVT.

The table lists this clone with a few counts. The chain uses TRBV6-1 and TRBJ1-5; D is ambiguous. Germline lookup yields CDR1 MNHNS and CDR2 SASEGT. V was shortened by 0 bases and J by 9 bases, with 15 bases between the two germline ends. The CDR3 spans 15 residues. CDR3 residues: CASSEAPGGIGPQHF. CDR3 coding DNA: TGTGCCAGCAGTGAAGCGCCAGGCGGGATTGGGCCCCAGCATTTT.

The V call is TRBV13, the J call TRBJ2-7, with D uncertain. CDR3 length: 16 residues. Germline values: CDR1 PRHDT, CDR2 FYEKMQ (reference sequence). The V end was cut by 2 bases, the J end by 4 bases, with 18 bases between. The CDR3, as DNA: TGTGCCAGCAGCTTACGGGTCAGTGGAGTGTCATACGAGCAGTACTTC. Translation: CASSLRVSGVSYEQYF.

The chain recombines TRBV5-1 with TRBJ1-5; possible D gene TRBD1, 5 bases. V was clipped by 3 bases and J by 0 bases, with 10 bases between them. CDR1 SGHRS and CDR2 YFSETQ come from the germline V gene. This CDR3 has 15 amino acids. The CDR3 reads CASSSGGDSNQPQHF. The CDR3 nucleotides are TGCGCCAGCAGCTCGGGGGGGGATAGCAATCAGCCCCAGCATTTT.

CDR3 sequence reads: CASSFSDLYGYTF. The CDR3 DNA follows: TGTGCCAGCAGTTTCTCAGATCTCTATGGCTACACCTTC. This sequence joins TRBV28 and TRBJ1-2; D unclear. CDR3 length equals 13 residues. Trimming pared 3 bases from V and 4 bases from J, leaving 9 bases between. The germline gives CDR1 MDHEN, CDR2 SYDVKM.

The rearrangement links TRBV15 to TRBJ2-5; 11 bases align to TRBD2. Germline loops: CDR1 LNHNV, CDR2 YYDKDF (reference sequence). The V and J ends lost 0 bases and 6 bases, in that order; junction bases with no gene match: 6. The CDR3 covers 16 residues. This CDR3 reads CATSRDRIAGGQTQYF. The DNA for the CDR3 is TGTGCCACCAGCAGAGATCGGATAGCGGGAGGGCAGACCCAGTACTTC. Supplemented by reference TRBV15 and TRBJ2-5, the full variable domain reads DAMVIQNPRYQVTQFGKPVTLSCSQTLNHNVMYWYQQKSSQAPKLLFHYYDKDFNNEADTPDNFQSRRPNTSFCFLDIRSPGLGDTAMYLCATSRDRIAGGQTQYFGPGTRLLVL.

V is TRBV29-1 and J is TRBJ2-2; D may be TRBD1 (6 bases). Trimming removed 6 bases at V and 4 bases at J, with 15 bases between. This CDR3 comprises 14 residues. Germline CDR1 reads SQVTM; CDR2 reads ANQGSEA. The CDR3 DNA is TGCAGCGTCAGAAACAGGGAAAGCACCGGGGAGCTGTTTTTT. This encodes CSVRNRESTGELFF.

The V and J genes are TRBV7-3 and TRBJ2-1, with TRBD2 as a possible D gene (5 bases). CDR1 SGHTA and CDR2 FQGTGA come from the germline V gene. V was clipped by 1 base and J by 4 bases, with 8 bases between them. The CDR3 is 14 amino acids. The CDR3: CASSLSRDYNEQFF. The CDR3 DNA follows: TGTGCCAGCAGCTTAAGCCGGGATTACAATGAGCAGTTCTTC.

The CDR3 reads CASSQVSGGAASTDTQYF. The CDR3 DNA reads TGCGCCAGCAGCCAAGTAAGCGGGGGGGCAGCGAGCACAGATACGCAGTATTTT. This chain uses TRBV4-3 with TRBJ2-3; TRBD2 matches at 10 bases. CDR1 is LGHNA, CDR2 YSLEER, per germline. V lost 1 base and J lost 0; bases outside the gene matches: 7. This CDR3 spans 18 amino acids.

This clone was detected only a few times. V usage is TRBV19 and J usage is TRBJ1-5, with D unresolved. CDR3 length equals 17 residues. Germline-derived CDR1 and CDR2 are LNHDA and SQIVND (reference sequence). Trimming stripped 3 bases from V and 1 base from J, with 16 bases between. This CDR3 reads CASSILRRITSNQPQHF. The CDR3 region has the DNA TGTGCCAGTAGTATCCTACGGAGGATCACCAGCAATCAGCCCCAGCATTTT. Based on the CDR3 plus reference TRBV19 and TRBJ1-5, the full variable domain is DGGITQSPKYLFRKEGQNVTLSCEQNLNHDAMYWYRQDPGQGLRLIYYSQIVNDFQKGDIAEGYSVSREKKESFPLTVTSAQKNPTAFYLCASSILRRITSNQPQHFGDGTRLSIL.

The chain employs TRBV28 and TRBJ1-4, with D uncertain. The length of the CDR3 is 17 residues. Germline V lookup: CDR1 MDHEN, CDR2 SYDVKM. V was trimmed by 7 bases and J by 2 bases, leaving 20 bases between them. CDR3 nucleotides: TGTGCCAGCACCCTGGCGGGCACTCTGGCGACTAATGAAAAACTGTTTTTT. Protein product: CASTLAGTLATNEKLFF.

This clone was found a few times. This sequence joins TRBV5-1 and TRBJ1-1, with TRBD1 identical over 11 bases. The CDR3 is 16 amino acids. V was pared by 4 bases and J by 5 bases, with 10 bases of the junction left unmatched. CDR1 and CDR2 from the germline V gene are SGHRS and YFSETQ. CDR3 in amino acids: CASSHPGTGGRTEAFF. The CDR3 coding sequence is TGCGCCAGCAGCCACCCCGGGACAGGGGGAAGAACTGAAGCTTTCTTT.

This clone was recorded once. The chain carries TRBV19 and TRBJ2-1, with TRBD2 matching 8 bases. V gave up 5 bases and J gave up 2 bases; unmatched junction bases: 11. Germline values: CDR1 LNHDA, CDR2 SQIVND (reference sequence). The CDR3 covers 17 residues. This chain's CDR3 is CASSARTSSYAYNEQFF. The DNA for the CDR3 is TGTGCCAGTAGTGCCCGGACTAGCTCCTACGCCTACAATGAGCAGTTCTTC.

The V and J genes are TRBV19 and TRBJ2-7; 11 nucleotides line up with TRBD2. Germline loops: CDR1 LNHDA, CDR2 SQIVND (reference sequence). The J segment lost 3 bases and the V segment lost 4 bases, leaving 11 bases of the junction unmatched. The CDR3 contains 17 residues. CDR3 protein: CASSTGRLAGHYYEQYF. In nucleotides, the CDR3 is TGTGCCAGTAGTACCGGGCGACTAGCGGGGCATTACTACGAGCAGTACTTC.

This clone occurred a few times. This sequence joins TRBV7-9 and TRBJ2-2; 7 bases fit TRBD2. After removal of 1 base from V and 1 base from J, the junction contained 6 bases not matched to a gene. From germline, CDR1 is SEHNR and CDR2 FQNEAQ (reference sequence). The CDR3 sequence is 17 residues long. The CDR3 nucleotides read TGTGCCAGCAGCTTAGAGGTTCTAGCGGAGAACACCGGGGAGCTGTTTTTT. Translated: CASSLEVLAENTGELFF.

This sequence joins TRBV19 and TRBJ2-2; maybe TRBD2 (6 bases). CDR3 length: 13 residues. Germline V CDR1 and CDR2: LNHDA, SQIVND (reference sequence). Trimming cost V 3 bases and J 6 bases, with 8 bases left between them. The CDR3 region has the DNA TGTGCCAGTAGTATCGGCGGGGCCGGGGAGCTGTTTTTT. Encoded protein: CASSIGGAGELFF.

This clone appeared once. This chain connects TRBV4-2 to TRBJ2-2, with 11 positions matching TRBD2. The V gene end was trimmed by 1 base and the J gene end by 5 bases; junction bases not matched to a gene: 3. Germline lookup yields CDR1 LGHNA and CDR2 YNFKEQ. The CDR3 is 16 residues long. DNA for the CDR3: TGTGCCAGCAGCCAAGTAGCGGGGGGGCGGACCGGGGAGCTGTTTTTT. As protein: CASSQVAGGRTGELFF.

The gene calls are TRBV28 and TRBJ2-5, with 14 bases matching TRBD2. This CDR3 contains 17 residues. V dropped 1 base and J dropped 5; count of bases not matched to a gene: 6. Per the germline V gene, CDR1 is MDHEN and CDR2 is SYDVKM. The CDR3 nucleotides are TGTGCCAGCAGTTTATTGTTGGGACTAGCGGGAGTGGAGACCCAGTACTTC. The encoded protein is CASSLLLGLAGVETQYF.

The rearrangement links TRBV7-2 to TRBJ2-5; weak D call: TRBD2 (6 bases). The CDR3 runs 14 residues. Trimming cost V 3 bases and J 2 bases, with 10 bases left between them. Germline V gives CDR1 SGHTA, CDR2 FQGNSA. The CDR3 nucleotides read TGTGCCAGCAGCTTGGGACTGATACAAGAGACCCAGTACTTC. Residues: CASSLGLIQETQYF.